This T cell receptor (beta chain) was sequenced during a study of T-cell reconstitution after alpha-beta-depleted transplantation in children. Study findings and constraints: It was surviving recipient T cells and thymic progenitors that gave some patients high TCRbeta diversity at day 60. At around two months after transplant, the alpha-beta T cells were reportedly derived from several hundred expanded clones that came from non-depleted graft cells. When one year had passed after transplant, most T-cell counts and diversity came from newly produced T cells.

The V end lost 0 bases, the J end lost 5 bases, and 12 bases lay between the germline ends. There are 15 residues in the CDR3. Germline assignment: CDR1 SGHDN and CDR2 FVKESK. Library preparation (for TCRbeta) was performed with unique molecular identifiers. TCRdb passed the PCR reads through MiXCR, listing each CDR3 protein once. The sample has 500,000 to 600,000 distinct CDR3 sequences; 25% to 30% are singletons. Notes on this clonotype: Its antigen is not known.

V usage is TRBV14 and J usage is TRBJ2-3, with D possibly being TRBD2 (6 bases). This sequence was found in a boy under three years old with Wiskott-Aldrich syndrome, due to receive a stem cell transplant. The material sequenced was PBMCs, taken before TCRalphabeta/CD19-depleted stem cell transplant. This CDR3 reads CASSQDGGRGDTQYF. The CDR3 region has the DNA TGTGCCAGCAGCCAAGATGGCGGGCGGGGAGATACGCAGTATTTT.